This T cell receptor beta chain was sequenced for a study of lymphopenia after photon versus proton radiotherapy. Notes on the study in general: Under photons, naive T cells and diversity fell while effector/memory populations rose.

For this clone: Its antigen is still unknown.

Germline V gives CDR1 SQVTM, CDR2 ANQGSEA. CDR3 length: 14 residues. V lost 0 bases, J lost 0 bases, and 7 bases lay in between. The table came from immunoSEQ multiplex PCR; TCRdb's copy has only in-frame clones and leaves some out. The table includes about 39,000 clones, approximately 90% detected once. The origin of this receptor is a man in his fifties or sixties with cholangiocarcinoma. This material consisted of peripheral blood, taken from a patient treated with photon-based radiotherapy. This sequence joins TRBV29-1 and TRBJ2-3; unclear D gene. CDR3 coding DNA: TGCAGCGTTGAAGATCTGGGGAGCACAGATACGCAGTATTTT. It is translated as CSVEDLGSTDTQYF.